This section outlines one TCR beta chain sequence together with its context. Its antigen is not identified. The data derive from a study of beta chain features in type 1 diabetes. Study-level information: Healthy donors and patients had similar age, gender and cell yields. Whole-study findings and limits: Patients' naive, central memory and Treg TCRB repertoires seemed closer to one another than those of healthy donors. Since sequencing was performed on cDNA, cells with high TCR expression could be over-represented.

Expressed TCRB transcripts were sequenced, since all the RNA that had been isolated was reverse transcribed. The assay was immunoSEQ multiplex PCR, and TCRdb's table has in-frame clones only and misses some. In the table there are 900,000 or so clones, 15% to 20% of which are singletons. Trimming cost V 7 bases and J 5 bases, with 11 bases left between them. The CDR3 has 11 amino acids. Germline V gene data show CDR1 as SQVTM and CDR2 as ANQGSEA. Input material: naive CD4+ T cells from blood. V and J are TRBV29-1 and TRBJ1-1; D remains ambiguous. The receptor's source is a woman aged 18-29 years in good health. The CDR3 sequence is CSGFWITEAFF. In nucleotides, the CDR3 is TGCAGCGGGTTTTGGATTACTGAAGCTTTCTTT.